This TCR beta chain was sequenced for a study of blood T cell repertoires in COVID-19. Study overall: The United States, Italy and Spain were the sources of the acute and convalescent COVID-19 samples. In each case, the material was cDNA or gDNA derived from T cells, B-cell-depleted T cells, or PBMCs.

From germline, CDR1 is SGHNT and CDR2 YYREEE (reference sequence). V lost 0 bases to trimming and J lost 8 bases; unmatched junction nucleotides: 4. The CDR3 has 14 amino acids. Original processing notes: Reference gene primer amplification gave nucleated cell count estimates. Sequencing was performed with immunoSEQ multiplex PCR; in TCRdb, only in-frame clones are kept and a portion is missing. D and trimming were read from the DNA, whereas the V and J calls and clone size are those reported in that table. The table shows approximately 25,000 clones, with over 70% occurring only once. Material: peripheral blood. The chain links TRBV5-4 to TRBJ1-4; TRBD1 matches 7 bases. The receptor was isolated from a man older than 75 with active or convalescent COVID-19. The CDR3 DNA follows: TGTGCCAGCAGCTTGGACAGGGGACCCGAAAAACTGTTTTTT. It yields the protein CASSLDRGPEKLFF. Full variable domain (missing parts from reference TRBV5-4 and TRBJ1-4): ETGVTQSPTHLIKTRGQQVTLRCSSQSGHNTVSWYQQALGQGPQFIFQYYREEENGRGNFPPRFSGLQFPNYSSELNVNALELDDSALYLCASSLDRGPEKLFFGSGTQLSVL.